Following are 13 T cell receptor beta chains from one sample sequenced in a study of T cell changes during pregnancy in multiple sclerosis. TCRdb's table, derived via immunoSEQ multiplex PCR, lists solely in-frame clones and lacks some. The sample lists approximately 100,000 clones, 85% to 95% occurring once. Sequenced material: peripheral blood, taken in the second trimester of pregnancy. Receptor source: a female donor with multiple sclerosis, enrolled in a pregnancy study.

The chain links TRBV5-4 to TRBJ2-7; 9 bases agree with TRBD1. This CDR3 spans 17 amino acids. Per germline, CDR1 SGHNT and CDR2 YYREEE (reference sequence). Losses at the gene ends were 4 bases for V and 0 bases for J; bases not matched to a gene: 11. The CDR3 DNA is TGTGCCAGCAGCCGTCCCGGGACAGGGACAGCCTCCTACGAGCAGTACTTC. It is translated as CASSRPGTGTASYEQYF.

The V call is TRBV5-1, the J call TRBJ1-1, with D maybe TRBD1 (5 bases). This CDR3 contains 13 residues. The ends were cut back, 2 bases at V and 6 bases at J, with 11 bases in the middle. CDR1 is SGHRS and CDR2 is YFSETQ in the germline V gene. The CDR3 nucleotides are TGCGCCAGCAGCTTAGGGGTCACCTCTGAAGCTTTCTTT. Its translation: CASSLGVTSEAFF.

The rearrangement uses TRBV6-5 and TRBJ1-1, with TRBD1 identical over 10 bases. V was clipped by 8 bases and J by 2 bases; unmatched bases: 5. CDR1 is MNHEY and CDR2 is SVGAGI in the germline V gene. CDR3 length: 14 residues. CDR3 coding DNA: TGTGCCAGCTCCAGGACAGGGGGAAACACTGAAGCTTTCTTT. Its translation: CASSRTGGNTEAFF.

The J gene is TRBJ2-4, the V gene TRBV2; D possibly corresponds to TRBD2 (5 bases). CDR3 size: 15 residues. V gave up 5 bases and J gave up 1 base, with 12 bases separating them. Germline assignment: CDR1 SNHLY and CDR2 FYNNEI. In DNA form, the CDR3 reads TGTGCCAGCAGTACTAGGATCTTGGCCAAAAACATTCAGTACTTC. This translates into CASSTRILAKNIQYF. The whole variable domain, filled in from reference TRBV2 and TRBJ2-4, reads EPEVTQTPSHQVTQMGQEVILRCVPISNHLYFYWYRQILGQKVEFLVSFYNNEISEKSEIFDDQFSVERPDGSNFTLKIRSTKLEDSAMYFCASSTRILAKNIQYFGAGTRLSVL.

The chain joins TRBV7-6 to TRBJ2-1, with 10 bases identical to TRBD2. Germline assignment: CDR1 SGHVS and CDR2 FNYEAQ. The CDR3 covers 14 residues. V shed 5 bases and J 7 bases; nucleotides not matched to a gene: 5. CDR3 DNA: TGTGCCAGCAGCCCAAGGACTAGCGGAAATGAGCAGTTCTTC. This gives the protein CASSPRTSGNEQFF.

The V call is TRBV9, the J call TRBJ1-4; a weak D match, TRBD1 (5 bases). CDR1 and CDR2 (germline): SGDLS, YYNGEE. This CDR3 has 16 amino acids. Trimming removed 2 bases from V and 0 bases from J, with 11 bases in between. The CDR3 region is CASSVGTGSTNEKLFF. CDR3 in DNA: TGTGCCAGCAGCGTCGGGACTGGATCAACTAATGAAAAACTGTTTTTT.

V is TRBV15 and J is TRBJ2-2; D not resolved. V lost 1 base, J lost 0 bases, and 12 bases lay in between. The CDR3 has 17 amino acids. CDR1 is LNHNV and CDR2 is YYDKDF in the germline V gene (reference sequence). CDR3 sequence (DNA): TGTGCCACCAGCAGAGGGGCCCAATGGTCGAACACCGGGGAGCTGTTTTTT. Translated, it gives CATSRGAQWSNTGELFF.

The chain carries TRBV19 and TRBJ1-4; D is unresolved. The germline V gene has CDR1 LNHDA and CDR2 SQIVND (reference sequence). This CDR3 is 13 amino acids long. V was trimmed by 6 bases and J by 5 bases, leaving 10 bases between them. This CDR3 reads CASSSFVNEKLFF. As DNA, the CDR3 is TGTGCCAGTAGCTCCTTCGTGAATGAAAAACTGTTTTTT.

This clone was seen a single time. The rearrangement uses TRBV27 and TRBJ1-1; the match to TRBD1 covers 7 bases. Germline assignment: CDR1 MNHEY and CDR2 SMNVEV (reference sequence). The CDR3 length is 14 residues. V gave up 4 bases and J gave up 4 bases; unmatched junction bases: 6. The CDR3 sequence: CASSYVQGVTEAFF. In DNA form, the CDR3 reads TGTGCCAGCAGTTACGTTCAGGGGGTCACTGAAGCTTTCTTT.

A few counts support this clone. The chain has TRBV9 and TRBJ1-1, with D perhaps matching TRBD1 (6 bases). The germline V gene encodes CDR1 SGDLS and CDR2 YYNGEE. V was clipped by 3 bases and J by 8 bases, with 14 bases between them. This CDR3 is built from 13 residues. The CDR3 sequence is CASSGTGLGEAFF. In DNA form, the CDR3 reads TGTGCCAGCAGCGGTACAGGGCTGGGGGAAGCTTTCTTT.

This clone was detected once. CDR3 residues: CASSLAGMLADGYTF. For the CDR3, the DNA is TGTGCCAGCAGCTTGGCCGGGATGTTGGCGGATGGCTACACCTTC. The genes are TRBV5-4 and TRBJ1-2; the D is unclear. CDR3 length equals 15 residues. V lost 0 bases and J lost 6, with 15 bases in between. Germline V gene lookup returns CDR1 SGHNT and CDR2 YYREEE (reference sequence).

CDR3 amino acids: CASSIRTDYNSPLHF. Here the CDR3 DNA reads TGTGCCAGCAGCATAAGGACAGACTATAATTCACCCCTCCACTTT. The chain couples TRBV7-2 to TRBJ1-6, with D maybe TRBD1 (6 bases). This CDR3 has 15 residues. CDR1 is SGHTA, CDR2 FQGNSA, per germline. The V end was cut by 5 bases, the J end by 3 bases, with 11 bases between.

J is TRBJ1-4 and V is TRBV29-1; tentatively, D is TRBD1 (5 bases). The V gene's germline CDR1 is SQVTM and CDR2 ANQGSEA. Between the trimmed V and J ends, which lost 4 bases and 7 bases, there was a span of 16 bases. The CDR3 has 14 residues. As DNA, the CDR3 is TGCAGCGTTGGTCAGGCATTCGGGGGTGAAAAACTGTTTTTT. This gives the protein CSVGQAFGGEKLFF.